This is a list of T cell receptor beta chains from one sample in a study of T cell responses to AZD1222 COVID-19 vaccine. Produced via immunoSEQ multiplex PCR; TCRdb's table is partial and in-frame only. This table holds around 120,000 clones, 70% to 90% found once. The specimen comprised peripheral blood, sampled on day 0 of AZD1222 vaccination. These receptors originate from an adult in good health. CDR3s include the opening cysteine and the closing phenylalanine or tryptophan. D genes are given only for firm matches. Rows give clone size only sometimes, using once, few, many, or a class for an expanded clone.

v_gene,d_gene,j_gene,len,abundance,CDR3aa,CDR3nt
TRBV30,-,TRBJ1-4,14,-,CAWSVLGVREKLFF,TGTGCCTGGAGTGTACTGGGGGTGAGGGAAAAACTGTTTTTT
TRBV29-1,-,TRBJ1-4,13,-,CSASGGGGEKLFF,TGCAGCGCCTCCGGGGGGGGAGGTGAAAAACTGTTTTTT
TRBV3-1/TRBV3-2,TRBD1,TRBJ2-7,13,few,CASKGQGIYEQYF,TGTGCCAGCAAGGGACAGGGGATCTACGAGCAGTACTTC
TRBV6-6,-,TRBJ1-5,15,once,CASRPGLYSNQPQHF,TGTGCCAGCAGACCGGGACTCTATAGCAATCAGCCCCAGCATTTT
TRBV28,-,TRBJ2-7,14,-,CASSTGTFYYEQYF,TGTGCCAGCAGTACAGGGACCTTTTACTACGAGCAGTACTTC
TRBV7-9,-,TRBJ2-5,11,-,CASSLGGVKYF,TGTGCCAGCAGCTTAGGGGGCGTGAAGTACTTC
TRBV10-1,TRBD2,TRBJ2-5,15,-,CASSDGGGKQETQYF,TGCGCCAGCAGTGACGGCGGGGGAAAACAAGAGACCCAGTACTTC
TRBV5-1,-,TRBJ2-7,13,-,CASSPSGPYEQYF,TGCGCCAGCAGCCCGAGTGGGCCCTACGAGCAGTACTTC
TRBV28,-,TRBJ2-2,15,-,CASSSYGRNTGELFF,TGTGCCAGCAGTTCTTACGGGAGGAACACCGGGGAGCTGTTTTTT
TRBV5-8,-,TRBJ1-5,11,-,CASKSNQPQHF,TGTGCGTCGAAGAGTAATCAGCCCCAGCATTTT
TRBV11-2,-,TRBJ1-4,13,-,CASSLGPNEKLFF,TGTGCCAGCAGCTTGGGACCCAATGAAAAACTGTTTTTT
TRBV6-1,-,TRBJ1-2,15,-,CASSEAGGQDYGYTF,TGTGCCAGCAGTGAAGCGGGCGGGCAAGACTATGGCTACACCTTC
TRBV7-3,TRBD1,TRBJ1-1,16,-,CASSLSGGERNTEAFF,TGTGCCAGCAGCTTATCAGGGGGCGAAAGGAACACTGAAGCTTTCTTT
TRBV30,-,TRBJ1-2,12,-,CAWSMANYGYTF,TGTGCCTGGAGTATGGCTAACTATGGCTACACCTTC
TRBV2,-,TRBJ2-3,14,-,CASSGTISTDTQYF,TGTGCCAGCAGTGGGACTATCTCCACAGATACGCAGTATTTT
TRBV19,-,TRBJ1-2,15,-,CASSIDGPGSAGYTF,TGTGCCAGTAGTATAGATGGGCCGGGGTCGGCCGGCTACACCTTC
TRBV7-2,TRBD1,TRBJ2-7,15,few,CASSLLPGGSYEQYF,TGTGCCAGCAGCTTACTCCCAGGGGGATCGTACGAGCAGTACTTC
TRBV9,-,TRBJ1-3,15,-,CASGWDWSSGNTIYF,TGTGCCAGCGGTTGGGACTGGAGCTCTGGAAACACCATATATTTT
TRBV10-1,-,TRBJ2-3,16,-,CASSKDQGWSTDTQYF,TGCGCCAGCAGTAAAGATCAGGGTTGGAGCACAGATACGCAGTATTTT
TRBV4-1,TRBD2,TRBJ2-5,17,-,CASSQGRLAGGVETQYF,TGCGCCAGCAGCCAAGGACGACTAGCGGGGGGTGTAGAGACCCAGTACTTC
TRBV7-9,-,TRBJ1-5,15,-,CASSLDLSPYQPQHF,TGTGCCAGCAGCTTAGATCTCAGCCCCTATCAGCCCCAGCATTTT
TRBV10-3,TRBD2,TRBJ2-1,16,-,CATLTPGLAIENEQFF,TGTGCCACCCTCACACCGGGACTAGCGATAGAGAATGAGCAGTTCTTC
TRBV7-9,TRBD1,TRBJ1-1,15,few,CASSARQGMNTEAFF,TGTGCCAGCAGCGCCCGACAGGGAATGAACACTGAAGCTTTCTTT
TRBV11-3,-,TRBJ2-2,13,-,CASSSWGTGELFF,TGTGCCAGCAGCTCCTGGGGCACCGGGGAGCTGTTTTTT
TRBV11-2,-,TRBJ1-1,15,-,CASRRPGTLNTEAFF,TGTGCCAGCAGGAGACCCGGGACATTGAACACTGAAGCTTTCTTT